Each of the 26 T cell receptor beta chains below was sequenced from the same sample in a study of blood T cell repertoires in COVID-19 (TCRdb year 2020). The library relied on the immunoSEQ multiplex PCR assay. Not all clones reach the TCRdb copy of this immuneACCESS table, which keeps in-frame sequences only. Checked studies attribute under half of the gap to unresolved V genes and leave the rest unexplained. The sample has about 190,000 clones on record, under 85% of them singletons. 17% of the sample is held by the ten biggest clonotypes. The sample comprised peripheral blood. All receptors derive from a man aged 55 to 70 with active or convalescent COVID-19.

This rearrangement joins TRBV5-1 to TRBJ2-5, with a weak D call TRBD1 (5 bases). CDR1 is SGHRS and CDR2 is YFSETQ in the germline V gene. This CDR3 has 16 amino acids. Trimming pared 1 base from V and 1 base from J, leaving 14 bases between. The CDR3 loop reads CASSLKGVRGQETQYF. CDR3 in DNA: TGCGCCAGCAGCTTGAAAGGGGTAAGGGGCCAAGAGACCCAGTACTTC. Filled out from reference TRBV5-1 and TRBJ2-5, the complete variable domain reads KAGVTQTPRYLIKTRGQQVTLSCSPISGHRSVSWYQQTPGQGLQFLFEYFSETQRNKGNFPGRFSGRQFSNSRSEMNVSTLELGDSALYLCASSLKGVRGQETQYFGPGTRLLVL.

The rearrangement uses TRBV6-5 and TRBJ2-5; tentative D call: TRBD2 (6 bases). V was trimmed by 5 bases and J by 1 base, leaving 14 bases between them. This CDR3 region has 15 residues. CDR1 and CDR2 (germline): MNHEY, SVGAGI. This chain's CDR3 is CASSTLGTLQETQYF. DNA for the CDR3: TGTGCCAGCAGTACGCTCGGGACTCTCCAAGAGACCCAGTACTTC.

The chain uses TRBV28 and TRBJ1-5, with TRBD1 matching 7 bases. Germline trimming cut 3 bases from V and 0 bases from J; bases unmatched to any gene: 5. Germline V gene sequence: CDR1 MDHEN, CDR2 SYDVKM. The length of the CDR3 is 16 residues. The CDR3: CASSFGQAYSNQPQHF. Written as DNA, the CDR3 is TGTGCCAGCAGTTTTGGACAGGCCTATAGCAATCAGCCCCAGCATTTT.

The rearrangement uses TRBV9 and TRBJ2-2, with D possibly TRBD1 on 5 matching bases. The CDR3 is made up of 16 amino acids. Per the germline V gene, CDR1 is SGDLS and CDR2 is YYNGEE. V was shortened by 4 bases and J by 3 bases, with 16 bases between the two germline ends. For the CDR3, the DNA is TGTGCCAGCAGCATAAGGGGAACTCGGGACACCGGGGAGCTGTTTTTT. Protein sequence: CASSIRGTRDTGELFF.

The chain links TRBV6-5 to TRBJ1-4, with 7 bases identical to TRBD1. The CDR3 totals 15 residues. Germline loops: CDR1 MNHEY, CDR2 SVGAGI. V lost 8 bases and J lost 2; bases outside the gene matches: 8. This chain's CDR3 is CASCQGGATNEKLFF. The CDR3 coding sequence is TGTGCCAGCTGTCAGGGGGGCGCGACTAATGAAAAACTGTTTTTT.

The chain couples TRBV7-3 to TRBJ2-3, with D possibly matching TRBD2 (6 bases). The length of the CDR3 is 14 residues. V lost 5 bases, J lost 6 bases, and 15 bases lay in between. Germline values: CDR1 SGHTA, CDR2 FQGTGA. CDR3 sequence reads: CASSLIGGTDTQYF. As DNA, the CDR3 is TGTGCCAGCAGCCTTATCGGGGGTACCGATACGCAGTATTTT.

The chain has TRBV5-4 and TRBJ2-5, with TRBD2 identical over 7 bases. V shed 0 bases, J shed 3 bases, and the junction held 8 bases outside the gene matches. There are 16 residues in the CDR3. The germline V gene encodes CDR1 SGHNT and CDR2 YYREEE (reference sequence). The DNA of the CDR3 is TGTGCCAGCAGCTTGGTCGGGAGGAGCGGGGAAGAGACCCAGTACTTC. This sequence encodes CASSLVGRSGEETQYF. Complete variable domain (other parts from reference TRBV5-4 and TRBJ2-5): ETGVTQSPTHLIKTRGQQVTLRCSSQSGHNTVSWYQQALGQGPQFIFQYYREEENGRGNFPPRFSGLQFPNYSSELNVNALELDDSALYLCASSLVGRSGEETQYFGPGTRLLVL.

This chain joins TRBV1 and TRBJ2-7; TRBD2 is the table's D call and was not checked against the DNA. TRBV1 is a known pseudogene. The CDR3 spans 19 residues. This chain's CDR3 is CTSSQGTNGGTSGSYEQYF. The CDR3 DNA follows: TGCACCAGCAGCCAAGGAACAAATGGAGGGACTAGCGGGTCCTACGAGCAGTACTTC.

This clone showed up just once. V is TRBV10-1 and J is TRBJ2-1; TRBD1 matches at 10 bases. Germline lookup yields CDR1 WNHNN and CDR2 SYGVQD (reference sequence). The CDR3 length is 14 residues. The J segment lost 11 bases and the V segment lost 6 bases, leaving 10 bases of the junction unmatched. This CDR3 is CASRVDRGVEKQFF. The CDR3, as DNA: TGCGCCAGCAGGGTGGACAGGGGGGTGGAAAAGCAGTTCTTC.

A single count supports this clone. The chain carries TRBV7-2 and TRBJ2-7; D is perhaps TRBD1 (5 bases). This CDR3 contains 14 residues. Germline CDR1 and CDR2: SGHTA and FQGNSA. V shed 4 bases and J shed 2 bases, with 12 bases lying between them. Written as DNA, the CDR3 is TGTGCCAGCAGCTCCTATACAGGAACCTACGAGCAGTACTTC. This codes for CASSSYTGTYEQYF.

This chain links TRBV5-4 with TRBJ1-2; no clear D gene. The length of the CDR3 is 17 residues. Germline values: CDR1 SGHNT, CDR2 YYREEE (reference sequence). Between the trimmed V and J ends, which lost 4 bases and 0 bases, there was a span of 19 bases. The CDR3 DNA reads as TGTGCCAGCAGCCCCCGGGCAGGACGACTATCTAACTATGGCTACACCTTC. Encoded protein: CASSPRAGRLSNYGYTF.

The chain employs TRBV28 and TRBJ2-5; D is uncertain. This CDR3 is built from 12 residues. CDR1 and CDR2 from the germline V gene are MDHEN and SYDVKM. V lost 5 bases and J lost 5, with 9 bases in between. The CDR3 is CASSPFEETQYF. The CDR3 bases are TGTGCCAGCAGTCCCTTCGAGGAGACCCAGTACTTC.

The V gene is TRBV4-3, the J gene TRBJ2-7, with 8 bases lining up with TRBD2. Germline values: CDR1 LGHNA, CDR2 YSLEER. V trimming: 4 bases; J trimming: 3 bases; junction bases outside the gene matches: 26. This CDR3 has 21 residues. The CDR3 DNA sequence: TGCGCCAGCAGCCTTAATTTTCCGGGACTAGGAGGAACCTTAGGACACTACGAGCAGTACTTC. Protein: CASSLNFPGLGGTLGHYEQYF.

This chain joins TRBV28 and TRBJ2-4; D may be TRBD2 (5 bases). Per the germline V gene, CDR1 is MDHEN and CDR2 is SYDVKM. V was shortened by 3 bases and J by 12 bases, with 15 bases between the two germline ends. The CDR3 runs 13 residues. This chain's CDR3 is CASSLSRRRPQYF. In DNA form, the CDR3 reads TGTGCCAGCAGTTTGAGTAGAAGGAGGCCTCAGTACTTC. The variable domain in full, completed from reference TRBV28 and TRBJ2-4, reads DVKVTQSSRYLVKRTGEKVFLECVQDMDHENMFWYRQDPGLGLRLIYFSYDVKMKEKGDIPEGYSVSREKKERFSLILESASTNQTSMYLCASSLSRRRPQYFGAGTRLSVL.

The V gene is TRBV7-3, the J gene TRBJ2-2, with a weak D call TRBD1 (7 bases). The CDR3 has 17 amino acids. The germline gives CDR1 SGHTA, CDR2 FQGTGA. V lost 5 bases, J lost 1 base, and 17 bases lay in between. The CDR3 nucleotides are TGTGCCAGCAGCCTCGGACGGAGGGGGCGGAACACCGGGGAGCTGTTTTTT. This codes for CASSLGRRGRNTGELFF.

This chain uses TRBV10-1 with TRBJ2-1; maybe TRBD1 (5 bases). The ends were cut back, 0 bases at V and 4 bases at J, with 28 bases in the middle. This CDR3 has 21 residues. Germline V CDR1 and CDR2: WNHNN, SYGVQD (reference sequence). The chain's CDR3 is CASSESEASWGQSVRYNEQFF. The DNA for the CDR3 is TGCGCCAGCAGTGAGTCTGAGGCGAGTTGGGGCCAGAGTGTGCGGTACAATGAGCAGTTCTTC.

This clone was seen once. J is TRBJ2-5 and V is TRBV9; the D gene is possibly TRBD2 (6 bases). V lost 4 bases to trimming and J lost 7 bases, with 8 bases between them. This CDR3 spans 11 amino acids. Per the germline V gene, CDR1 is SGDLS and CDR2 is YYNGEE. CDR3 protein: CASSLGGTQYF. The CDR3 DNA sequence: TGTGCCAGCAGCCTCGGGGGGACCCAGTACTTC.

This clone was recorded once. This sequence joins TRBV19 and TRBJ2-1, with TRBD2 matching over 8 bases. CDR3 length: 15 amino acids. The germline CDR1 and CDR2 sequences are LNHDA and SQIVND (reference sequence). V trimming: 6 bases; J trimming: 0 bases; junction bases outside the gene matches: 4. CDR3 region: CASSGRGSSYNEQFF. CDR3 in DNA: TGTGCCAGTAGCGGGAGGGGGAGCTCCTACAATGAGCAGTTCTTC.

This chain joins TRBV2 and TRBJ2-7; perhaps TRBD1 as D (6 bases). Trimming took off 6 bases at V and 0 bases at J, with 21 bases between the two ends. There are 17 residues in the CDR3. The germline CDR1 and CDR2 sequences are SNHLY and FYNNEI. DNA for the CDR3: TGTGCCAGCAGCGATGGGGGCGGGCTAAAGAGCTCCTACGAGCAGTACTTC. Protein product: CASSDGGGLKSSYEQYF.

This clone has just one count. CDR3 residues: CASSHRRNTEAFF. CDR3 DNA: TGTGCCAGCAGCCATAGGAGGAACACTGAAGCTTTCTTT. The V call is TRBV3-1 (or the pseudogene TRBV3-2), the J call TRBJ1-1; D remains ambiguous. Trimming removed 3 bases from V and 1 base from J, with 6 bases in between. The germline gives CDR1 LGHDT, CDR2 YNNKEL (reference sequence). The CDR3 has 13 amino acids.

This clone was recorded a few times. CDR3 amino acids: CASSSQPGLNTEAFF. The CDR3 DNA sequence: TGTGCCAGCAGCTCCCAGCCGGGTTTGAACACTGAAGCTTTCTTT. The chain links TRBV7-2 to TRBJ1-1, with D hard to call. This CDR3 comprises 15 residues. Germline-derived CDR1 and CDR2 are SGHTA and FQGNSA. V lost 4 bases and J lost 0, with 12 bases in between.

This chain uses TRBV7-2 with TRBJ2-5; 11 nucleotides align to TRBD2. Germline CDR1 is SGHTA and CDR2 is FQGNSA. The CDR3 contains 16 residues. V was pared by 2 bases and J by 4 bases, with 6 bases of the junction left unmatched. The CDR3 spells CASSLPPSGRRETQYF. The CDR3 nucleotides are TGTGCCAGCAGCTTACCCCCTAGCGGGAGGAGAGAGACCCAGTACTTC.

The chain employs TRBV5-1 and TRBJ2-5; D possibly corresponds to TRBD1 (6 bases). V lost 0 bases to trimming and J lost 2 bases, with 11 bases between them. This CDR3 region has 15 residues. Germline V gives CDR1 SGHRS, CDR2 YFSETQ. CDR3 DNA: TGCGCCAGCAGCTTGGCAGGGGCCTCTCAAGAGACCCAGTACTTC. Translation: CASSLAGASQETQYF.

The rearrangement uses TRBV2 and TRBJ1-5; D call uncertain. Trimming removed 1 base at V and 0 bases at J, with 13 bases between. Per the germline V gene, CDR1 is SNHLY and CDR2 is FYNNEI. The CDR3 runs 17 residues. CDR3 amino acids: CASSEGREGSSNQPQHF. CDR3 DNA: TGTGCCAGCAGTGAAGGGCGGGAGGGAAGTAGCAATCAGCCCCAGCATTTT.

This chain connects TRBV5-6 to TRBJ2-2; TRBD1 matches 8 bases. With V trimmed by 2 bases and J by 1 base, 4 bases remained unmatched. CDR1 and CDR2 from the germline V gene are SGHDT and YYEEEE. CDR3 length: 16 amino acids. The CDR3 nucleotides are TGTGCCAGCAGCTTACTGGGGACAGGGAACACCGGGGAGCTGTTTTTT. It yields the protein CASSLLGTGNTGELFF.

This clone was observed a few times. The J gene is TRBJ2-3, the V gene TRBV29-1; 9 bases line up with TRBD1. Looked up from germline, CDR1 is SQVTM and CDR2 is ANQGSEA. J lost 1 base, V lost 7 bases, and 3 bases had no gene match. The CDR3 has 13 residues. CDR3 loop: CSGRQGGTDTQYF. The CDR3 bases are TGCAGCGGGCGACAGGGGGGCACAGATACGCAGTATTTT.